These T cell receptor beta chains were read from a single sample in a study of T cell repertoires in cytomegalovirus infection. These receptors have no known antigen. One entry per CDR3 protein, called by TCRdb with MiXCR from the reads. The table shows hundreds of thousands of distinct CDR3 sequences, with under 45% occurring only once. Sequencing used cultured PBMCs, obtained from culture after CMV antigen stimulation. The receptors here all came from a human donor in good health (CMV status not recorded). Some clones in this sample may be carry-over from other donors' samples. The conserved cysteine and the conserved F or W are not part of the CDR3 here.

TRBJ2-5,TRBV20-1,SAGTSGREETQY
TRBJ2-5,TRBV7-8,ASSLGLAVGETQY
TRBJ1-1,TRBV12-3/TRBV12-4,ASSSWTGEAF
TRBJ2-7,TRBV7-6,ASRSGTGDHEQY
TRBJ2-3,TRBV2,ASSAGVRNTQY
TRBJ2-7,TRBV6-2/TRBV6-3,ASTTGTGVYEQY
TRBJ2-1,TRBV4-3,ASSQDGLPEQF
TRBJ1-5,TRBV7-6,ASSFRQGGSSNQPQH
TRBJ1-2,TRBV20-1,SVGLGFGYT
TRBJ2-3,TRBV27,ASSFMGDTQY
TRBJ1-1,TRBV7-2,ASSLVRGEAF
TRBJ2-1,TRBV5-4,ASSWGGSTGGNEQF
TRBJ2-1,TRBV7-6,ASSYYSNEQF
TRBJ2-3,TRBV24-1,ATSGTGGPTDTQY
TRBJ2-7,TRBV2,ASSPPVRTGSSYEQY
TRBJ2-1,TRBV7-9,ASSLGGSGPASHEQF
TRBJ1-2,TRBV7-2,ASSLGEGSNYGYT
TRBJ1-2,TRBV7-6,ASSLGTGGPYGYT
TRBJ1-2,TRBV7-2,ASSLEYEALYGYT
TRBJ1-3,TRBV7-6,ASSRTGVGNTIY
TRBJ2-7,TRBV7-2,ASSLAGGFVPYEQY
TRBJ2-7,TRBV6-2/TRBV6-3,ASSNGLAGAEQY
TRBJ2-2,TRBV7-6,ASSSPGGNTGELF
TRBJ2-3,TRBV12-3/TRBV12-4,ASSYIAGGGTDTQY
TRBJ2-7,TRBV6-2/TRBV6-3,ASSIFGGQPYEQY
TRBJ2-5,TRBV11-2,ASSLDLGPGVRETQY
TRBJ2-1,TRBV6-5,ASSRGARHYNEQF
TRBJ1-4,TRBV7-8,ASSLGPGSINEKLF
TRBJ2-1,TRBV7-6,ASSLVLVVYNEQF
TRBJ2-6,TRBV9,ASSAGGGAGANVLT
TRBJ2-7,TRBV7-4,ASSPRGQLSYEQY
TRBJ1-4,TRBV7-2,ASSRGRDEKLF
TRBJ2-7,TRBV6-2/TRBV6-3,ASSYASPYEQY
TRBJ2-7,TRBV7-2,ASSLSRTDVYEQY
TRBJ2-1,TRBV19,ASSDLAARLRHNEQF
TRBJ1-4,TRBV19,ASTQHGGNEKLF
TRBJ2-7,TRBV6-2/TRBV6-3,ASSLSGRPNYEQY
TRBJ2-5,TRBV12-3/TRBV12-4,ASRSQAYQETQY
TRBJ2-7,TRBV6-6,ASRNIAGGYEQY
TRBJ2-3,TRBV28,ASSLLRGGGTDTQY
TRBJ1-6,TRBV5-4,ASSIRVYGNSPLH
TRBJ2-3,TRBV15,ATSRDRMAAITDTQY
TRBJ1-6,TRBV6-1,ASSHLRTGLNSPLH
TRBJ2-2,TRBV19,ASMTSRGPGELF
TRBJ1-6,TRBV4-1,ASSQVRGGTNSPLH
TRBJ1-1,TRBV5-1,ASSYGVRDTEAF
TRBJ2-1,TRBV7-9,ASSLGLGDYNEQL
TRBJ2-1,TRBV29-1,SATEGSVDEQF
TRBJ2-5,TRBV18,ASSPPGLAEETQY
TRBJ2-2,TRBV7-9,ASSPPRWPRRGSGGTGELF